The 23 T cell receptor beta chains below all came from one sample that was sequenced in a study of T-cell reconstitution after alpha-beta-depleted transplantation in children (dated by TCRdb to 2015 to 2016). Library construction relied on PCR. Sequencer: Illumina HiSeq 2500. TCR library preparation used molecular barcoding, with unique molecular identifiers applied to normalize quantification of the TCRbeta repertoire. TCRdb ran its own pipeline on the public reads, namely fastp trimming at Q25 and MiXCR clone calling, and kept in-frame beta chains. Rows are unified per CDR3 protein, each entry keeping the most common DNA and genes. Counted in this sample were about 60,000 distinct CDR3 sequences; approximately 43% of them appeared once. The top ten hold 95% to 98% of the sample. The sample's treatment or condition label is to be understood as: allogeneic hematopoietic cell transplantation with graft depleted of TCRalphabeta T cells and CD19 B cells.

The source was PBMCs, mostly from graft donor cells, collected 360 days after TCRalphabeta/CD19-depleted stem cell transplant. These receptors were obtained from a male patient between 10 and 17 years old who had a stem cell transplant for acute lymphoblastic leukemia, so the T cells may come from the graft donor.

Only a few counts were recorded for this clonotype. The chain links TRBV20-1 to TRBJ2-1; D perhaps matches TRBD2 (7 bases). From germline, CDR1 is DFQATT and CDR2 SNEGSKA (reference sequence). The CDR3 is made up of 15 amino acids. The germline V and J ends were trimmed by 1 base and 5 bases, with 15 bases remaining between them. CDR3 amino acids: CSARARRGGDNEQFF. As DNA, the CDR3 is TGCAGTGCTAGAGCACGGCGAGGGGGGGACAATGAGCAGTTCTTC.

The chain couples TRBV9 to TRBJ1-5; D ambiguous. V lost 0 bases, J lost 0 bases, and 7 bases lay in between. Germline loops: CDR1 SGDLS, CDR2 YYNGEE. This CDR3 comprises 15 residues. DNA for the CDR3: TGTGCCAGCAGCGTAGATGGGATTAGCAATCAGCCCCAGCATTTT. Amino acid sequence: CASSVDGISNQPQHF.

The rearrangement links TRBV5-6 to TRBJ2-1; no reliable D call. The germline V gene has CDR1 SGHDT and CDR2 YYEEEE. CDR3 length: 14 residues. The ends were cut back, 1 base at V and 7 bases at J, with 12 bases in the middle. The CDR3: CASSLKPMGNEQFF. In nucleotides, the CDR3 is TGTGCCAGCAGCTTGAAGCCCATGGGGAATGAGCAGTTCTTC.

The chain joins TRBV29-1 to TRBJ1-2, with TRBD1 matching over 11 bases. V was pared by 5 bases and J by 8 bases, with 7 bases of the junction left unmatched. This CDR3 comprises 13 residues. CDR1 SQVTM and CDR2 ANQGSEA come from the germline V gene. The CDR3 region has the DNA TGCAGCGTTCTCGGACAGGGGGCGGTCGGCTACACCTTC. As protein: CSVLGQGAVGYTF.

The chain combines TRBV12-3 or TRBV12-4 with TRBJ1-1; D is uncertain. With 3 bases removed from V and 1 base from J, the gap between germline ends came to 12 bases. The CDR3 runs to 15 residues. The CDR3 sequence: CASSFSRLKNTEAFF. CDR3 sequence (DNA): TGTGCCAGCAGTTTCTCCCGGCTCAAGAACACTGAAGCTTTCTTT.

The chain joins TRBV6-5 to TRBJ2-2; D call uncertain. CDR3 length: 16 amino acids. Trimming removed 0 bases at V and 1 base at J, with 9 bases between. Germline V lookup: CDR1 MNHEY, CDR2 SVGAGI. CDR3 in amino acids: CASSYSRLRNTGELFF. CDR3 nucleotide sequence: TGTGCCAGCAGTTACTCGAGGCTTAGGAACACCGGGGAGCTGTTTTTT.

The chain links TRBV29-1 to TRBJ2-6; unclear D gene. The CDR3 is 13 amino acids. Germline V CDR1 and CDR2: SQVTM, ANQGSEA. With 0 bases removed from V and 1 base from J, the gap between germline ends came to 1 base. CDR3 residues: CSVEESGANVLTF. The CDR3, as DNA: TGCAGCGTTGAAGAGTCTGGGGCCAACGTCCTGACTTTC.

The chain joins TRBV7-8 to TRBJ2-5; D not resolved. Trimming left V 2 bases short and J 2 bases short, with 12 bases between. The length of the CDR3 is 15 residues. Germline assignment: CDR1 SGHVS and CDR2 FQNEAQ. Here the CDR3 DNA reads TGTGCCAGCAGCTTAAATGGTTGGGGTCAAGAGACCCAGTACTTC. Residues: CASSLNGWGQETQYF.

Concerning this clonotype: One end of the junction does not line up with germline, which may come from a read error. The chain carries TRBV7-7 and TRBJ2-7; a weak D match, TRBD1 (6 bases). The V gene's germline CDR1 is SSHAT and CDR2 FNYEAQ (reference sequence). The CDR3 totals 14 residues. In DNA, the CDR3 is TGTGCTAGCAGCTCAGGGGTAGGGAATCTTGTTCTGTACTTC. This gives the protein CASSSGVGNLVLYF. The full variable domain, completed using reference TRBV7-7 and TRBJ2-7, is GAGVSQSPRYKVTKRGQDVTLRCDPISSHATLYWYQQALGQGPEFLTYFNYEAQPDKSGLPSDRFSAERPEGSISTLTIQRTEQRDSAMYRCASSSGVGNLVLYFGPGTRLTVT.

The chain uses TRBV4-1 and TRBJ2-7; no clear D gene. The CDR3 extends over 13 amino acids. CDR1 is MGHRA and CDR2 is YSYEKL in the germline V gene. Trimming pared 3 bases from V and 1 base from J, leaving 7 bases between. CDR3 sequence reads: CASSHGLSYEQYF. The CDR3 bases are TGCGCCAGCAGCCACGGTCTGTCCTACGAGCAGTACTTC.

The J gene is TRBJ1-1, the V gene TRBV5-1; 7 bases align to TRBD1. The V gene end was trimmed by 0 bases and the J gene end by 10 bases; junction bases not matched to a gene: 15. CDR1 and CDR2 from the germline V gene are SGHRS and YFSETQ. The CDR3 totals 16 residues. This CDR3 is CASSLDTGTAILAAFF. In nucleotides, the CDR3 is TGCGCCAGCAGCTTGGATACCGGGACAGCCATACTGGCAGCTTTCTTT.

This clonotype has only a few counts. The rearrangement joins TRBV20-1 to TRBJ2-5; no definite D call. Germline V CDR1 and CDR2: DFQATT, SNEGSKA (reference sequence). The CDR3 loop spans 12 amino acids. Trimming took off 3 bases at V and 5 bases at J, with 10 bases between the two ends. In DNA form, the CDR3 reads TGCAGTGCTAGGGGCGTTGGGGAGACCCAGTACTTC. This encodes CSARGVGETQYF.

This clonotype was observed a handful of times. The V gene is TRBV9, the J gene TRBJ2-3, with D hard to call. Germline V gene lookup returns CDR1 SGDLS and CDR2 YYNGEE. CDR3 length: 14 amino acids. The V end was cut by 0 bases, the J end by 0 bases, with 5 bases between. The DNA of the CDR3 is TGTGCCAGCAGCGTAGACGGCAGCACAGATACGCAGTATTTT. Its protein is CASSVDGSTDTQYF.

In this sample, this clonotype turned up a few times. The CDR3 spells CSVEPRWPTDTQYF. The CDR3 nucleotides read TGCAGCGTTGAGCCCAGGTGGCCCACAGATACGCAGTATTTT. This sequence joins TRBV29-1 and TRBJ2-3, with D unclear. The CDR3 totals 14 residues. The V end was cut by 3 bases, the J end by 2 bases, with 12 bases between. Per germline, CDR1 SQVTM and CDR2 ANQGSEA.

This chain's CDR3 is CATWTGHGYTF. CDR3 bases: TGTGCCACCTGGACAGGCCATGGCTACACCTTC. This sequence joins TRBV6-6 and TRBJ1-2; 7 bases line up with TRBD1. Germline loops: CDR1 MNHNY, CDR2 SVGAGI (reference sequence). J was trimmed by 6 bases and V by 10 bases; bases with no gene match: 5. The CDR3 has 11 residues.

The V gene is TRBV27, the J gene TRBJ2-1, with 9 bases identical to TRBD2. J gave up 6 bases and V 2 bases, and 8 bases lay outside the gene matches. This CDR3 comprises 16 residues. Germline V CDR1 and CDR2: MNHEY, SMNVEV (reference sequence). The CDR3 region is CASSLELAGFSNEQFF. In nucleotides, the CDR3 is TGTGCCAGCAGTTTAGAACTAGCGGGCTTTAGCAATGAGCAGTTCTTC.

The chain uses TRBV6-1 and TRBJ1-1; D call uncertain. Germline V gene lookup returns CDR1 MNHNS and CDR2 SASEGT. The V end was cut by 7 bases, the J end by 4 bases, with 13 bases between. The CDR3 has 13 amino acids. CDR3 sequence (DNA): TGTGCCAGCACCCAGACCCCCCGCACTGAAGCTTTCTTT. Protein sequence: CASTQTPRTEAFF.

CDR3 nucleotides: TGTGCCAGCAGCTTATCGTGGGCCACTGAAGCTTTCTTT. As protein: CASSLSWATEAFF. This sequence joins TRBV7-2 and TRBJ1-1; D is unclear. V was clipped by 2 bases and J by 4 bases, with 8 bases between them. The CDR3 is 13 residues long. The germline CDR1 and CDR2 sequences are SGHTA and FQGNSA.

The rearrangement joins TRBV7-8 to TRBJ2-1; a weak D match, TRBD2 (5 bases). Germline V CDR1 and CDR2: SGHVS, FQNEAQ. The germline V and J ends were trimmed by 1 base and 3 bases, with 10 bases remaining between them. The CDR3 covers 15 residues. CDR3 residues: CASSLVAGFYNEQFF. CDR3 DNA sequence: TGTGCCAGCAGCTTAGTGGCGGGCTTCTACAATGAGCAGTTCTTC.

Here the CDR3 DNA reads TGTGCCAGCAGTTTCCAGTGGCAGAATAATTCACCCCTCCACTTT. As protein: CASSFQWQNNSPLHF. The V gene is TRBV28, the J gene TRBJ1-6; no clear D gene. The V gene's germline CDR1 is MDHEN and CDR2 SYDVKM. The V gene lost 3 bases and the J gene lost 5 bases, with 11 bases spanning the gap. The CDR3 contains 15 residues.

In its sample, this clonotype was seen a few times. The gene calls are TRBV20-1 and TRBJ2-7, with TRBD2 identical over 7 bases. The CDR3 sequence is 12 residues long. J was trimmed by 6 bases and V by 0 bases; bases with no gene match: 2. Germline CDR1 is DFQATT and CDR2 is SNEGSKA (reference sequence). The CDR3 sequence is CSAREGTIEQYF. CDR3 coding DNA: TGCAGTGCTAGAGAAGGGACTATCGAGCAGTACTTC.

The chain couples TRBV7-9 to TRBJ2-7, with TRBD2 matching 13 bases. Germline V gene lookup returns CDR1 SEHNR and CDR2 FQNEAQ (reference sequence). Unmatched junction bases numbered 6, after V lost 5 bases and J lost 8 bases. This CDR3 is 14 amino acids long. In nucleotides, the CDR3 is TGTGCCAGCAGCCCCCCGGGACTAGCGGGGAAGCAGTACTTC. This codes for CASSPPGLAGKQYF.

This clonotype was picked up a small number of times. The V gene is TRBV12-3 or TRBV12-4, the J gene TRBJ2-5; maybe TRBD1 (6 bases). The CDR3 runs to 13 residues. V was pared by 3 bases and J by 7 bases, with 12 bases between. This chain's CDR3 is CASSFGNRATQYF. CDR3 DNA sequence: TGTGCCAGCAGTTTCGGGAACAGGGCGACCCAGTACTTC.